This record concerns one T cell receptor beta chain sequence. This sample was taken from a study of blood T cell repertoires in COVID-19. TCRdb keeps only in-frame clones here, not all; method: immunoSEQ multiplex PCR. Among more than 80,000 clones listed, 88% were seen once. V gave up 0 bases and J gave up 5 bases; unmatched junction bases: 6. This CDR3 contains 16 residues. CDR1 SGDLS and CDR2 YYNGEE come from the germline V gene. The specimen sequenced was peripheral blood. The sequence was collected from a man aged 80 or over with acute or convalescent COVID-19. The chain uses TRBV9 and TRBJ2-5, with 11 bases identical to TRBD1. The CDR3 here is CASSVEGTGGSETQYF. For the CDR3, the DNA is TGTGCCAGCAGCGTAGAGGGGACAGGGGGTAGTGAGACCCAGTACTTC.